This TCR beta chain was sequenced for a study of control samples from healthy donors and cancer patients. Assay used: immunoSEQ multiplex PCR; TCRdb lists only in-frame clones, some missing. The sample lists some 150,000 clones; about 95% were seen once. This CDR3 region has 16 residues. Germline CDR1 is SEHNR and CDR2 is FQNEAQ (reference sequence). Trimming cost V 5 bases and J 9 bases; bases outside gene matches: 16. This sequence originates from a man aged 60-69 years with colorectal cancer. This sequence joins TRBV7-9 and TRBJ2-3; 8 bases align to TRBD1. Sample: PBMCs. CDR3 loop: CASSRRGGTGFGTQYF. The CDR3 DNA reads TGTGCCAGCAGCCGACGTGGGGGGACAGGCTTTGGAACGCAGTATTTT.